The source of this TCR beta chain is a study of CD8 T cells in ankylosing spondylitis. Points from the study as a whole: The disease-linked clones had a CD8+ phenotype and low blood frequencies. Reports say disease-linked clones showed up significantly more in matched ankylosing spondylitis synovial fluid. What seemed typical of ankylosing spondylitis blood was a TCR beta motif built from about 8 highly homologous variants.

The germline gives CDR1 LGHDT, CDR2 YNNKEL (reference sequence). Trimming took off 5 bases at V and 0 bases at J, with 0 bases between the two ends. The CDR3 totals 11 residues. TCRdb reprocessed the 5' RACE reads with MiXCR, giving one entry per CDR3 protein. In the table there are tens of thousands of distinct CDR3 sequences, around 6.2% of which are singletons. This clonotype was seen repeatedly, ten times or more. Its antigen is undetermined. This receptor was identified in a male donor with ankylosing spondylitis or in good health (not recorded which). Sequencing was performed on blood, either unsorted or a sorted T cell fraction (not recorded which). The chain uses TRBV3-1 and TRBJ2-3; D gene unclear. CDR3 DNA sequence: TGTGCCAGCAGCAGCACAGATACGCAGTATTTT. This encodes CASSSTDTQYF.